The present entry profiles one T cell receptor (beta chain) with its context. The sample is drawn from a study of neoadjuvant anti-PD-1 for oral cavity cancer. Sample time point: after neoadjuvant nivolumab, at surgical resection. Produced via immunoSEQ multiplex PCR; TCRdb's table is partial and in-frame only. The sample shows tens of thousands of clones, approximately 27% of them seen only once. The germline CDR1 and CDR2 sequences are SGHNT and YYREEE (reference sequence). V gave up 3 bases and J gave up 4 bases; unmatched junction bases: 7. The CDR3 sequence is 15 residues long. The chain links TRBV5-4 to TRBJ1-2; 9 bases fit TRBD1. The specimen comprised tumor tissue, sampled after nivolumab (anti-PD-1) treatment. The sequence came from a person aged 35-79 years with oral cavity squamous cell carcinoma. The CDR3 DNA is TGTGCCAGCAGCTGGGGACAGGGATTTGGCTATGGCTACACCTTC. Protein sequence: CASSWGQGFGYGYTF.